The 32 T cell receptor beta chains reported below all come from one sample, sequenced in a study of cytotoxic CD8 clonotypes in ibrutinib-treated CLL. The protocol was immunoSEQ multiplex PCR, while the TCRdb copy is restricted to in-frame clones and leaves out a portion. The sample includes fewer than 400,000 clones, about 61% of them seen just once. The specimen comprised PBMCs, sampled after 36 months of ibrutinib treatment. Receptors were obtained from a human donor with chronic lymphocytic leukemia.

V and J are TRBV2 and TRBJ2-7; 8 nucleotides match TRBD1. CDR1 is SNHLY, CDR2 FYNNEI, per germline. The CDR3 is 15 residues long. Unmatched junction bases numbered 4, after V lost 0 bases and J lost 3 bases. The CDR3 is CASSEALGTGYEQYF. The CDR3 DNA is TGTGCCAGCAGTGAAGCGTTGGGGACAGGCTACGAGCAGTACTTC.

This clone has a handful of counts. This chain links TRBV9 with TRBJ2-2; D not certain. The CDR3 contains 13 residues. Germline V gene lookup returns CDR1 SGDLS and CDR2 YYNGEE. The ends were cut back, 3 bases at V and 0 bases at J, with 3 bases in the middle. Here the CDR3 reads CASSATNTGELFF. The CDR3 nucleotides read TGTGCCAGCAGCGCCACGAACACCGGGGAGCTGTTTTTT.

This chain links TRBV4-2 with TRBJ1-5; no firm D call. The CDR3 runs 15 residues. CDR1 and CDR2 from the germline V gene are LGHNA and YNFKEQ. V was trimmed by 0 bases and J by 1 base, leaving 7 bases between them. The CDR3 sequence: CASSQDRGSNQPQHF. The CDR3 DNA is TGTGCCAGCAGCCAAGATCGTGGGAGCAATCAGCCCCAGCATTTT.

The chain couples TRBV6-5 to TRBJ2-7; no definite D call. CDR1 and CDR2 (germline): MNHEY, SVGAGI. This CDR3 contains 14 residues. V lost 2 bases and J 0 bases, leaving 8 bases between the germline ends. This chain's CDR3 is CASSYRPTSYEQYF. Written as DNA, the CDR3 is TGTGCCAGCAGTTACCGACCGACCTCCTACGAGCAGTACTTC.

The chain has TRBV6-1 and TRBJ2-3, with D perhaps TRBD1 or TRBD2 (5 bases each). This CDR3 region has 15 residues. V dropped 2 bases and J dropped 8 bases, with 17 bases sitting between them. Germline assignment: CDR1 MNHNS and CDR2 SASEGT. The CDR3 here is CASSEFRELGVTQYF. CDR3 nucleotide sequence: TGTGCCAGCAGTGAATTTCGAGAGTTGGGGGTTACGCAGTATTTT.

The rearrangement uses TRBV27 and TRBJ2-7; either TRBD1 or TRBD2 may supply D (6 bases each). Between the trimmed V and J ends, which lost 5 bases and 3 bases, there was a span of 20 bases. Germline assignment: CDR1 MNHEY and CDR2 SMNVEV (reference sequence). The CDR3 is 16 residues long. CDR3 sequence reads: CASSRGAQEPLYEQYF. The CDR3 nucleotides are TGTGCCAGCAGTAGGGGGGCCCAGGAGCCCCTCTACGAGCAGTACTTC.

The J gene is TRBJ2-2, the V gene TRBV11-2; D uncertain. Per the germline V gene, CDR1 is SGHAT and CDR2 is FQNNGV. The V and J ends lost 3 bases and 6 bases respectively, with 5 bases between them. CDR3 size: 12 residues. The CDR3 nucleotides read TGTGCCAGCAGCTTGTATCCCGGGGAGCTGTTTTTT. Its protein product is CASSLYPGELFF.

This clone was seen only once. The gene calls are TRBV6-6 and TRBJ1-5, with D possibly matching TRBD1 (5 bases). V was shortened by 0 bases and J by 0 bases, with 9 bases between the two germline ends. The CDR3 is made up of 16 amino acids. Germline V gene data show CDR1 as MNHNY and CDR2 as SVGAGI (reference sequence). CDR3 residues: CASSYSRGYSNQPQHF. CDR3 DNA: TGTGCCAGCAGTTACTCGCGGGGCTATAGCAATCAGCCCCAGCATTTT.

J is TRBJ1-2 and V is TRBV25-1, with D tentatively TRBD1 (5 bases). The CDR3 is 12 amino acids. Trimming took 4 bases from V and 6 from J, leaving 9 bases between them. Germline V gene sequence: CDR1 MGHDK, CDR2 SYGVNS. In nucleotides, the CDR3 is TGTGCCAGCAGTGGCACCAGGGATGGCTACACCTTC. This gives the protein CASSGTRDGYTF.

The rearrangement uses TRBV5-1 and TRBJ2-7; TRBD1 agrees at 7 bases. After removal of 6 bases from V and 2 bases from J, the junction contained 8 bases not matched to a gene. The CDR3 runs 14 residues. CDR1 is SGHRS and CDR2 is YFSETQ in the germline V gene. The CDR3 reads CASKTGTATYEQYF. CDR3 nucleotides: TGCGCCAGCAAGACCGGGACAGCTACCTACGAGCAGTACTTC. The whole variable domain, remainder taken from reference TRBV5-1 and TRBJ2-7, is KAGVTQTPRYLIKTRGQQVTLSCSPISGHRSVSWYQQTPGQGLQFLFEYFSETQRNKGNFPGRFSGRQFSNSRSEMNVSTLELGDSALYLCASKTGTATYEQYFGPGTRLTVT.

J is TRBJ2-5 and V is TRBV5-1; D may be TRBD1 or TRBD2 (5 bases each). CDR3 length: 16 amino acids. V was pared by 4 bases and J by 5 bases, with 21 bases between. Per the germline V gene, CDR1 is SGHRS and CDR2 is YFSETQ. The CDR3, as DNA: TGCGCCAGCAGCGTAGCCGGGACCCAGGAGGCGGAGACCCAGTACTTC. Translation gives CASSVAGTQEAETQYF.

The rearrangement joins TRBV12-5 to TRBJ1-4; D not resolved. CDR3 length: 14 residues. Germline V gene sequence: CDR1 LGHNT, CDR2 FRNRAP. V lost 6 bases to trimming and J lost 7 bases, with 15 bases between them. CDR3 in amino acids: CASGLAEFGEKLFF. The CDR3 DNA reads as TGTGCTAGTGGGCTAGCAGAATTCGGTGAAAAACTGTTTTTT.

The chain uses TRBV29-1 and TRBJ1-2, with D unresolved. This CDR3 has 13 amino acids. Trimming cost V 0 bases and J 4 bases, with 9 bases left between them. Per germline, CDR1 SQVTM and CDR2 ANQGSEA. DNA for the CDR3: TGCAGCGTTGAAGATACGAGCAGCTATGGCTACACCTTC. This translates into CSVEDTSSYGYTF.

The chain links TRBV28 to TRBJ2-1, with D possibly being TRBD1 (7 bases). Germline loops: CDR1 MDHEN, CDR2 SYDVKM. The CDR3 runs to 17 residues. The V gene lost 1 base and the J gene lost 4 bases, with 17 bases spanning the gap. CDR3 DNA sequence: TGTGCCAGCAGTTTATATCGAAGACAGGGACTTTACAATGAGCAGTTCTTC. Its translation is CASSLYRRQGLYNEQFF.

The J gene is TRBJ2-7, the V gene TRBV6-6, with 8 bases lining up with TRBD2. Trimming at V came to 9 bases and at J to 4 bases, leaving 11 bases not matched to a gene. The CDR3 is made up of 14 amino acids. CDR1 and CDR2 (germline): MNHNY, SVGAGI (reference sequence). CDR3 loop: CASQGSSGRYEQYF. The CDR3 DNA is TGTGCCAGTCAGGGGTCCAGCGGGAGATACGAGCAGTACTTC.

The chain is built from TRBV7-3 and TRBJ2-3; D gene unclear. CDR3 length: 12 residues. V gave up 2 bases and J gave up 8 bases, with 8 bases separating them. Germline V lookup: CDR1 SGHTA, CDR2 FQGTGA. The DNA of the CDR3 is TGTGCCAGCAGCTTACCGGGTGGTACGCAGTATTTT. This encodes CASSLPGGTQYF.

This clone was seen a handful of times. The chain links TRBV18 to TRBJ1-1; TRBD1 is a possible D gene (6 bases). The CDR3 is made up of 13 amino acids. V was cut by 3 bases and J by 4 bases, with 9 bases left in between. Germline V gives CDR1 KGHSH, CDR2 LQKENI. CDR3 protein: CASSPSQGTEAFF. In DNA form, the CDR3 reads TGTGCCAGCTCACCTTCACAGGGCACTGAAGCTTTCTTT.

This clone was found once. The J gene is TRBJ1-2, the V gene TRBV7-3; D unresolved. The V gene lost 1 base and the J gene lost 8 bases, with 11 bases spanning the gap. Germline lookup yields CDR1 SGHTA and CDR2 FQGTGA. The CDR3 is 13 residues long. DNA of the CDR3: TGTGCCAGCAGCTTAATAGGCGGCAGCGGCTACACCTTC. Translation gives CASSLIGGSGYTF.

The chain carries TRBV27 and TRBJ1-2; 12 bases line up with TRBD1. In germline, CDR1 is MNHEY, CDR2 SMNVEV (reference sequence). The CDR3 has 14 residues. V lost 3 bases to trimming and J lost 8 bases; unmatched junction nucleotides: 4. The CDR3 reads CASSLGQGARGYTF. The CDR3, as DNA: TGTGCCAGCAGTTTGGGACAGGGGGCGCGAGGCTACACCTTC.

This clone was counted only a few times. The CDR3 spells CASSPLDSYEQYF. CDR3 DNA sequence: TGCGCCAGCAGCCCTCTGGACAGCTACGAGCAGTACTTC. The V call is TRBV5-1, the J call TRBJ2-7; the D gene is possibly TRBD1 (6 bases). Trimming cost V 4 bases and J 3 bases, with 11 bases left between them. Germline V lookup: CDR1 SGHRS, CDR2 YFSETQ. The length of the CDR3 is 13 residues.

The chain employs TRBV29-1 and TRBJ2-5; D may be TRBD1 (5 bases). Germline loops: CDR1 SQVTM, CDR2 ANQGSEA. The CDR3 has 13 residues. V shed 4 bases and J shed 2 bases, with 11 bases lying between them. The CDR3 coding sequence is TGCAGCGTTGTCCGGTCAGGGCAAGAGACCCAGTACTTC. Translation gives CSVVRSGQETQYF. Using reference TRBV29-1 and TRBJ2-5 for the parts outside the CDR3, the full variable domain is SAVISQKPSRDICQRGTSLTIQCQVDSQVTMMFWYRQQPGQSLTLIATANQGSEATYESGFVIDKFPISRPNLTFSTLTVSNMSPEDSSIYLCSVVRSGQETQYFGPGTRLLVL.

CDR3 DNA sequence: TGTGCCAGCTCACCAGTGTCAGGAAGCTCCTATAATTCACCCCTCCACTTT. Residues: CASSPVSGSSYNSPLHF. J is TRBJ1-6 and V is TRBV18, with no clear D. Trimming pared 2 bases from V and 0 bases from J, leaving 11 bases between. CDR1 is KGHSH, CDR2 LQKENI, per germline. The CDR3 loop spans 17 amino acids.

The CDR3: CASSHRLAGGGQETQYF. CDR3 DNA: TGTGCCAGCAGCCACCGACTAGCGGGGGGAGGGCAAGAGACCCAGTACTTC. The chain carries TRBV14 and TRBJ2-5, with 13 bases that match TRBD2. The CDR3 consists of 17 residues. Per the germline V gene, CDR1 is SGHDN and CDR2 is FVKESK. Unmatched junction bases numbered 6, after V lost 3 bases and J lost 2 bases.

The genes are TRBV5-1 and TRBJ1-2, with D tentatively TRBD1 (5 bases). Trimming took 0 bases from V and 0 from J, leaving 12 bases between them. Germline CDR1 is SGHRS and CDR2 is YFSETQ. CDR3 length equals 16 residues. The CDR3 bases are TGCGCCAGCAGCTTGGGCCTGACAGAAGCTAACTATGGCTACACCTTC. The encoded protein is CASSLGLTEANYGYTF.

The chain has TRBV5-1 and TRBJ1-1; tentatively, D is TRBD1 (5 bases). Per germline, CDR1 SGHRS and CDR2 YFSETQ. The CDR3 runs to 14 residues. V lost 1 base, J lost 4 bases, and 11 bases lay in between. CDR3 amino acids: CASSLYYGGTEAFF. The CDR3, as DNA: TGCGCCAGCAGCTTGTACTATGGGGGCACTGAAGCTTTCTTT. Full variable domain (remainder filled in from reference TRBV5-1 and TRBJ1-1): KAGVTQTPRYLIKTRGQQVTLSCSPISGHRSVSWYQQTPGQGLQFLFEYFSETQRNKGNFPGRFSGRQFSNSRSEMNVSTLELGDSALYLCASSLYYGGTEAFFGQGTRLTVV.

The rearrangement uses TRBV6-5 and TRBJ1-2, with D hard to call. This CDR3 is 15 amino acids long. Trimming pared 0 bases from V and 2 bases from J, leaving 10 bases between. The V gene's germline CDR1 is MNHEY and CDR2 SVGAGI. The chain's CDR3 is CASSYSPTRNYGYTF. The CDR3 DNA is TGTGCCAGCAGTTACTCTCCGACCCGCAACTATGGCTACACCTTC.

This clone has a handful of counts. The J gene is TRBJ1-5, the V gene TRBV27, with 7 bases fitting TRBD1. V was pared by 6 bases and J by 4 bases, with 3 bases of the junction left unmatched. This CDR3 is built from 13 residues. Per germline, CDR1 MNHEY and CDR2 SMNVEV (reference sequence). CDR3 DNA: TGTGCCAGCAGGGGACAGCGTAATCAGCCCCAGCATTTT. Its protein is CASRGQRNQPQHF.

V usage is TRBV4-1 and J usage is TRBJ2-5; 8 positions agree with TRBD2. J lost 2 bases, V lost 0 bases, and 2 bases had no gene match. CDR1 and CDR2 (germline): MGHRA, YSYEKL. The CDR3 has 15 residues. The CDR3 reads CASSQDRGGQETQYF. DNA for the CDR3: TGCGCCAGCAGCCAAGATCGCGGGGGGCAAGAGACCCAGTACTTC.

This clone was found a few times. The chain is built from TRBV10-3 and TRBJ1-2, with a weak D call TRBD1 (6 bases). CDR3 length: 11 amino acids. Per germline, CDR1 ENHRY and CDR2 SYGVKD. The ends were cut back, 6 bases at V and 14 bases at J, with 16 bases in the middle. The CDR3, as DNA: TGTGCCATCAGGACAGGAGGCATCTCTACCTTC. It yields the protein CAIRTGGISTF.

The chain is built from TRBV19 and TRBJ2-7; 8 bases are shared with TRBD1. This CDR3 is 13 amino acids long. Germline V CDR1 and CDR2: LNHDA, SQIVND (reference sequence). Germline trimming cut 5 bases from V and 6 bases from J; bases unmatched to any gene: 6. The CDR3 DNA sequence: TGTGCCAGTAGTGCAGGGGGCTTTTTCGAGCAGTACTTC. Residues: CASSAGGFFEQYF.

This CDR3 is CASRDPQQGSHYGYTF. CDR3 nucleotides: TGTGCCAGCAGGGACCCGCAACAGGGTTCTCACTATGGCTACACCTTC. The chain is built from TRBV11-2 and TRBJ1-2; perhaps TRBD1 as D (6 bases). Germline loops: CDR1 SGHAT, CDR2 FQNNGV. This CDR3 contains 16 residues. V lost 6 bases and J lost 3, with 20 bases in between.

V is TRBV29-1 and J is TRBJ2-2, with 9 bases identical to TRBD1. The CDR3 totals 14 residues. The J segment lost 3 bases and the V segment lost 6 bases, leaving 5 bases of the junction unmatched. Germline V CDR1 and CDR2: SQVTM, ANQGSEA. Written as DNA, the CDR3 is TGCAGCGTCCTAGACAGGGGGGACACCGGGGAGCTGTTTTTT. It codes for CSVLDRGDTGELFF.